One sample yielded the 15 T cell receptor beta chains listed below, sequenced in a study of blood T cell repertoires in COVID-19. The table came from immunoSEQ multiplex PCR; TCRdb's copy has only in-frame clones and leaves some out. The data show 200,000 or so clones, 82% seen once. The sequencing sample was made of peripheral blood. Receptors were obtained from a human donor with acute or convalescent COVID-19. The donor label of this sample is uncertain.

This chain links TRBV18 with TRBJ2-7; perhaps TRBD2 as D (6 bases). Trimming removed 3 bases at V and 5 bases at J, with 11 bases between. In germline, CDR1 is KGHSH, CDR2 LQKENI. CDR3 length: 13 amino acids. The chain's CDR3 is CASSPGLNDEQYF. The DNA of the CDR3 is TGTGCCAGCTCACCCGGACTAAACGACGAGCAGTACTTC.

This chain links TRBV7-2 with TRBJ2-1; maybe TRBD2 (6 bases). The CDR3 sequence is 16 residues long. The germline V and J ends were trimmed by 0 bases and 3 bases, with 12 bases remaining between them. Per germline, CDR1 SGHTA and CDR2 FQGNSA. The CDR3 reads CASSLAPGVLYNEQFF. DNA of the CDR3: TGTGCCAGCAGCTTAGCACCGGGAGTCCTCTACAATGAGCAGTTCTTC.

With respect to this clone: One junction end does not reproduce the germline sequence, and a read error may be involved. CDR3 in amino acids: CASSPLSGTTNEKLFF. CDR3 DNA: TGTGCCAGCTCACCACTTTCCGGGACAACAAATGAAAAACTGTTTTTT. V usage is TRBV18 and J usage is TRBJ1-4; maybe TRBD1 (6 bases). This CDR3 has 16 amino acids. Germline V gene data show CDR1 as KGHSH and CDR2 as LQKENI.

This sequence joins TRBV5-6 and TRBJ2-7, with a weak D call TRBD2 (6 bases). The ends were cut back, 5 bases at V and 7 bases at J, with 10 bases in the middle. This CDR3 is 11 amino acids long. Germline V CDR1 and CDR2: SGHDT, YYEEEE. CDR3 amino acids: CASRDGGEQYF. CDR3 bases: TGTGCCAGCAGGGATGGAGGGGAGCAGTACTTC. Variable domain in full (rest from reference TRBV5-6 and TRBJ2-7): DAGVTQSPTHLIKTRGQQVTLRCSPKSGHDTVSWYQQALGQGPQFIFQYYEEEERQRGNFPDRFSGHQFPNYSSELNVNALLLGDSALYLCASRDGGEQYFGPGTRLTVT.

The chain joins TRBV20-1 to TRBJ2-5, with 8 nucleotides matching TRBD1. The V segment lost 3 bases and the J segment 4 bases; nucleotides outside the gene matches: 7. This CDR3 spans 14 amino acids. Germline V gene data show CDR1 as DFQATT and CDR2 as SNEGSKA (reference sequence). CDR3 sequence (DNA): TGCAGTGCTAGTTTCGGACAGGGATTAGAGACCCAGTACTTC. This gives the protein CSASFGQGLETQYF.

The V call is TRBV6-5, the J call TRBJ2-7, with D maybe TRBD1 (5 bases). This CDR3 has 15 residues. With 7 bases removed from V and 2 bases from J, the gap between germline ends came to 18 bases. Germline V lookup: CDR1 MNHEY, CDR2 SVGAGI. The CDR3, as DNA: TGTGCCAGCATCACAGGTGGTACGGGTACCTACGAGCAGTACTTC. The encoded protein is CASITGGTGTYEQYF.

The sample holds a few counts of this clone. The chain combines TRBV2 with TRBJ1-4; D is perhaps TRBD1 (6 bases). Trimming stripped 7 bases from V and 7 bases from J, with 19 bases between. Germline V gene sequence: CDR1 SNHLY, CDR2 FYNNEI. This CDR3 spans 15 amino acids. CDR3 sequence (DNA): TGTGCCAGCACCGAGGGGGACCGAAGGACTGAAAAACTGTTTTTT. Translation gives CASTEGDRRTEKLFF.

The rearrangement joins TRBV3-1 (or the pseudogene TRBV3-2) to TRBJ1-4; D call uncertain. This CDR3 spans 12 amino acids. Germline V lookup: CDR1 LGHDT, CDR2 YNNKEL (reference sequence). V was cut by 3 bases and J by 13 bases, with 12 bases left in between. The CDR3 spells CASSHGPGGLFF. For the CDR3, the DNA is TGTGCCAGCAGCCATGGGCCCGGAGGACTGTTTTTT.

V gene TRBV30 combines with J gene TRBJ1-1; no reliable D call. V was shortened by 5 bases and J by 1 base, with 8 bases between the two germline ends. The CDR3 runs 12 residues. Germline V gene lookup returns CDR1 GTSNPN and CDR2 SVGIG (reference sequence). The CDR3 sequence is CAWVQTNTEAFF. The CDR3 nucleotides read TGTGCCTGGGTACAAACGAACACTGAAGCTTTCTTT.

This rearrangement joins TRBV18 to TRBJ2-3; a possible D gene is TRBD1 (6 bases). The CDR3 covers 15 residues. V dropped 0 bases and J dropped 6 bases, with 13 bases sitting between them. Germline-derived CDR1 and CDR2 are KGHSH and LQKENI. CDR3 in amino acids: CASSPPGRGRDTQYF. Here the CDR3 DNA reads TGTGCCAGCTCACCACCTGGCAGGGGTAGGGATACGCAGTATTTT.

The J gene is TRBJ1-2, the V gene TRBV19, with unresolved D. Trimming shortened V by 0 bases and J by 2 bases, and 13 bases separated the two germline ends. Germline CDR1 is LNHDA and CDR2 is SQIVND (reference sequence). The CDR3 length is 16 residues. As DNA, the CDR3 is TGTGCCAGTAGTATAGACGGGGTAAGAGGGAACTATGGCTACACCTTC. It yields the protein CASSIDGVRGNYGYTF. Filled out from reference TRBV19 and TRBJ1-2, the complete variable domain reads DGGITQSPKYLFRKEGQNVTLSCEQNLNHDAMYWYRQDPGQGLRLIYYSQIVNDFQKGDIAEGYSVSREKKESFPLTVTSAQKNPTAFYLCASSIDGVRGNYGYTFGSGTRLTVV.

The chain is built from TRBV29-1 and TRBJ2-7; no clear D gene. Germline lookup yields CDR1 SQVTM and CDR2 ANQGSEA. The ends were cut back, 6 bases at V and 2 bases at J, with 11 bases in the middle. The CDR3 totals 12 residues. The CDR3 nucleotides read TGCAGCGTATCCAGTACCGCCTACGAGCAGTACTTC. It is translated as CSVSSTAYEQYF.

This clone was observed once. The rearrangement uses TRBV4-1 and TRBJ2-6; D ambiguous. CDR3 length: 15 residues. Germline CDR1 reads MGHRA; CDR2 reads YSYEKL. Between the trimmed V and J ends, which lost 1 base and 2 bases, there was a span of 6 bases. DNA for the CDR3: TGCGCCAGCAGCCAAGCAACAGCTGGGGCCAACGTCCTGACTTTC. Protein: CASSQATAGANVLTF.

The chain joins TRBV6-6 to TRBJ2-1, with D unclear. CDR1 is MNHNY and CDR2 is SVGAGI in the germline V gene (reference sequence). There are 11 residues in the CDR3. Trimming pared 7 bases from V and 5 bases from J, leaving 6 bases between. CDR3 sequence reads: CASILNNEQFF. In nucleotides, the CDR3 is TGTGCCAGCATCCTTAACAATGAGCAGTTCTTC.

With respect to this clone: Other nucleotide sequences from this sample produce the same CDR3. The chain uses TRBV5-1 and TRBJ2-1, with 11 bases aligning to TRBD2. Germline lookup yields CDR1 SGHRS and CDR2 YFSETQ. Trimming removed 0 bases from V and 4 bases from J; junction bases left unmatched: 9. The CDR3 extends over 18 amino acids. For the CDR3, the DNA is TGCGCCAGCAGCTTGGAGAGGGCTAGCGGGAGGTGGTACAATGAGCAGTTCTTC. Protein sequence: CASSLERASGRWYNEQFF.